This TCR beta chain was obtained from a study of cytomegalovirus exposure and HLA in healthy donors. A multiplex PCR was run with 60 Vbeta primers and 13 Jbeta primers. The assay was immunoSEQ multiplex PCR, and TCRdb's table has in-frame clones only and misses some. The top ten clones hold around 6.6% of a sample with about 150,000 clones, approximately 82% of them seen once. CDR1 is MGHRA and CDR2 is YSYEKL in the germline V gene. The CDR3 runs to 15 residues. V lost 0 bases and J lost 4; bases outside the gene matches: 5. The sequence came from a woman between 45 and 60 years old in good health and CMV-seropositive. The sample comprised PBMCs. This rearrangement joins TRBV4-1 to TRBJ2-5, with 7 bases aligning to TRBD2. The CDR3 nucleotides read TGCGCCAGCAGCCAAGACCCAGCGGGGTCAGAGACCCAGTACTTC. Protein product: CASSQDPAGSETQYF.